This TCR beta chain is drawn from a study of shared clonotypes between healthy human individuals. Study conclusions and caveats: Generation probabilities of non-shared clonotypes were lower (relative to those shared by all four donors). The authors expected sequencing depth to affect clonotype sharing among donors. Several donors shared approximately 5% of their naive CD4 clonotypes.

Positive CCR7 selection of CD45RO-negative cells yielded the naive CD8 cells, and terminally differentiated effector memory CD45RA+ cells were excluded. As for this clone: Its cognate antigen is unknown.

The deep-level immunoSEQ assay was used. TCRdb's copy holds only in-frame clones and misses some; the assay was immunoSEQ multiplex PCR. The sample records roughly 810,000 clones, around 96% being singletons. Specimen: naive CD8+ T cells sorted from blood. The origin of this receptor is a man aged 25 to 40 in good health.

This chain's CDR3 is CASSLFSSGSYEQYF. CDR3 in DNA: TGTGCCAGCAGCTTATTTTCTAGCGGGAGCTACGAGCAGTACTTC. The chain employs TRBV7-9 and TRBJ2-7, with 10 bases aligning to TRBD2. Germline loops: CDR1 SEHNR, CDR2 FQNEAQ (reference sequence). After removal of 2 bases from V and 3 bases from J, the junction contained 4 bases not matched to a gene. The CDR3 sequence is 15 residues long.